This T cell receptor (beta chain) was recovered during a study of control samples from healthy donors and cancer patients. The CDR3 sequence is 14 residues long. Looked up from germline, CDR1 is MNHEY and CDR2 is SMNVEV (reference sequence). V was shortened by 6 bases and J by 0 bases, with 9 bases between the two germline ends. TCRdb keeps only in-frame clones here, not all; method: immunoSEQ multiplex PCR. The table has 100,000 or so clones, 75% to 90% seen once; the top ten hold 7.5% to 10%. The rearrangement uses TRBV27 and TRBJ1-5; weak D call: TRBD1 (5 bases). This sequence originates from a man aged 25-40 years in good health. The sample consisted of blood. CDR3 bases: TGTGCCAGCAGGCAGGGAAATAGCAATCAGCCCCAGCATTTT. Amino acid sequence: CASRQGNSNQPQHF.